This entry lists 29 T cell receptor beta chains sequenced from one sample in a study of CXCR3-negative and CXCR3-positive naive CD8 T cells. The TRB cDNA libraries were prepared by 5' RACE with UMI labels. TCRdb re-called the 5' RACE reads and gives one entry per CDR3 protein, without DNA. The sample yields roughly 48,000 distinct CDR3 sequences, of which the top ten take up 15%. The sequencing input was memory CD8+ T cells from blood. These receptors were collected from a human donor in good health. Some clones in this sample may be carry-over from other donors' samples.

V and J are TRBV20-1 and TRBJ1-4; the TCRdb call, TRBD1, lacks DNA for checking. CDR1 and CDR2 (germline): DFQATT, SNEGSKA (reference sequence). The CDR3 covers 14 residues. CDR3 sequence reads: CSARPGQENEKLFF.

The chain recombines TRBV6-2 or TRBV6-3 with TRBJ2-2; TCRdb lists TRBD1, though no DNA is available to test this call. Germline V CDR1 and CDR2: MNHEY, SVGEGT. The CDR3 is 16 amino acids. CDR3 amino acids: CASSLDRGSNTGELFF.

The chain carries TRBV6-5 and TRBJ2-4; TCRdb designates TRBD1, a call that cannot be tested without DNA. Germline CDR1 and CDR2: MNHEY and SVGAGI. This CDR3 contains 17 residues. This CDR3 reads CASSSSGTGVAKNIQYF.

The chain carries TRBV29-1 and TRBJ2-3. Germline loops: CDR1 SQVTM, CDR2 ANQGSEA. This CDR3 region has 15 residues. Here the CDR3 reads CSGVPYLASTDTQYF.

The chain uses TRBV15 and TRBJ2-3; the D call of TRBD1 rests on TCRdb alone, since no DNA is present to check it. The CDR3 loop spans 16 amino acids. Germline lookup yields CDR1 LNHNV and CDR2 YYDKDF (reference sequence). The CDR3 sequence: CATSRGRGGPSDTQYF.

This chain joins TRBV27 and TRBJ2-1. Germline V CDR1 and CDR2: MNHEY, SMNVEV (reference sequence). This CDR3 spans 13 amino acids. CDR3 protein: CASSFSSYNEQFF.

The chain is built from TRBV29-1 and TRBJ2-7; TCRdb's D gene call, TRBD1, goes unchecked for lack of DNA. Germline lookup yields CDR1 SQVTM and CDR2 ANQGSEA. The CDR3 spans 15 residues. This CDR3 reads CSVERVKGLDYEQYF.

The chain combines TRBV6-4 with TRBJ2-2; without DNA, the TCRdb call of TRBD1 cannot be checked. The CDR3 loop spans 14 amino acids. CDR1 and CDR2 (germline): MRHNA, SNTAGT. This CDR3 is CASSEGQNTGELFF.

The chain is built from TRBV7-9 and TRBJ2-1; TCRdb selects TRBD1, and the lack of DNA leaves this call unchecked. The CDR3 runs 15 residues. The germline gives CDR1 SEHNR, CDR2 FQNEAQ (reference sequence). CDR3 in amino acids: CASSPRTGSYNEQFF. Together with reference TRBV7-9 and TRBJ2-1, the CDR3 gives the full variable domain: DTGVSQNPRHKITKRGQNVTFRCDPISEHNRLYWYRQTLGQGPEFLTYFQNEAQLEKSRLLSDRFSAERPKGSFSTLEIQRTEQGDSAMYLCASSPRTGSYNEQFFGPGTRLTVL.

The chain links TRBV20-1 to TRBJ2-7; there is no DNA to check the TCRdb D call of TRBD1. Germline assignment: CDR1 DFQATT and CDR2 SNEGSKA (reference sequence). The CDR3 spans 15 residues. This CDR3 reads CSAREVPQAGLEQYF.

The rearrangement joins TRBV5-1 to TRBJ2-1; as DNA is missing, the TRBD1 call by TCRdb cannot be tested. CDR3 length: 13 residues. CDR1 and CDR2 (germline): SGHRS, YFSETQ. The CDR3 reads CASSLTGANEQFF.

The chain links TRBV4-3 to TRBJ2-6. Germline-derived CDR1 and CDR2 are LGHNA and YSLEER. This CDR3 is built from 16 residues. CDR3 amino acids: CASSQEVVSGANVLTF.

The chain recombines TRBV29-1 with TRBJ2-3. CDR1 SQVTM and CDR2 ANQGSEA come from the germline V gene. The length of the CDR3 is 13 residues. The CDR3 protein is CSVDHGNTDTQYF.

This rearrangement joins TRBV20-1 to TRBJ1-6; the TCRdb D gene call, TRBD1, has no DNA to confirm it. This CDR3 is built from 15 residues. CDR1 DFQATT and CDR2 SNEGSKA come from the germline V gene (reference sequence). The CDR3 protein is CSAPAGRGGNSPLHF.

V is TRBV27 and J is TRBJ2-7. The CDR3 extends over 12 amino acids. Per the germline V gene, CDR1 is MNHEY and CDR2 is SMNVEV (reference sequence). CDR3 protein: CASSPNGNEQYF.

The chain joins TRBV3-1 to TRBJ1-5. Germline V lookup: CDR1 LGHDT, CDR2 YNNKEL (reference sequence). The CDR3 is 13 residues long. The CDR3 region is CASSPATYQPQHF.

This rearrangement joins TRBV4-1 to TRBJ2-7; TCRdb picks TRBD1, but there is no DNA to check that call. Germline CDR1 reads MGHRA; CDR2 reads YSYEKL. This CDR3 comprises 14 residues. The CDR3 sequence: CASSQVGGGYEQYF.

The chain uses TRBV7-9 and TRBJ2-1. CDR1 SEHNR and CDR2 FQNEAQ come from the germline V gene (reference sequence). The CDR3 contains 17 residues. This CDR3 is CASSLPVSVSSYNEQFF.

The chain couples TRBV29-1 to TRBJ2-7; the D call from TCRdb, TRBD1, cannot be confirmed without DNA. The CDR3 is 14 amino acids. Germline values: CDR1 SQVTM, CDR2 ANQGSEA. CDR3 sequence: CSVEARGRDYEQYF.

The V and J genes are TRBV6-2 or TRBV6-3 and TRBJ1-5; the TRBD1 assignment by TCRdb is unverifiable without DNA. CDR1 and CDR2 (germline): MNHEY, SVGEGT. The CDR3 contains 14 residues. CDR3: CASREGGGGQPQHF.

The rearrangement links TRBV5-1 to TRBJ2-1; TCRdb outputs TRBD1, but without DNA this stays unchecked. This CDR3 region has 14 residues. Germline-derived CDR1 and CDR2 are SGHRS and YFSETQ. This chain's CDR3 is CASRPPGSNNEQFF.

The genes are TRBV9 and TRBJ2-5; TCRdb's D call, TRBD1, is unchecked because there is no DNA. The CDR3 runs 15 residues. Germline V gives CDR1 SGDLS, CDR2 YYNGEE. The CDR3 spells CASSAGRIPGETQYF.

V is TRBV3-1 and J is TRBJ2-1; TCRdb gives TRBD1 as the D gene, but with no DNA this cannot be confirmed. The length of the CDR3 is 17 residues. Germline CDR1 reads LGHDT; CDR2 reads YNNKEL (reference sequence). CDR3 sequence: CASSSPAGGISYNEQFF.

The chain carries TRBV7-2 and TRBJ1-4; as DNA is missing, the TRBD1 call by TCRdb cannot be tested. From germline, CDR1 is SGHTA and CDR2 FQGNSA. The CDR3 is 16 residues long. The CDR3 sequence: CASSLDGGPGEEKLFF.

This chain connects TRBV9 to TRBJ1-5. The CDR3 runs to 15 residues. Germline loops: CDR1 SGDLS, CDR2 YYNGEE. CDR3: CASSASGEANQPQHF.

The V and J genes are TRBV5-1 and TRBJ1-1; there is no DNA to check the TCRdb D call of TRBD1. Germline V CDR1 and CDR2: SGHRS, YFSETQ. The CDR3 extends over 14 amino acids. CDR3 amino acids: CASSEYRGNTEAFF.

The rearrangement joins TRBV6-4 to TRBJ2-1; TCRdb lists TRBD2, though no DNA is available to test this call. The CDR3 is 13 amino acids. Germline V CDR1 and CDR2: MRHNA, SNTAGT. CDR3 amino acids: CASSGGAYNEQFF.

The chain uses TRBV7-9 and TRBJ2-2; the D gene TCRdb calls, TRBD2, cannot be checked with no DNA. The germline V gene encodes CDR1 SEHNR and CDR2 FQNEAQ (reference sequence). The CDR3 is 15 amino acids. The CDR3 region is CASSLSSGIHGELFF.

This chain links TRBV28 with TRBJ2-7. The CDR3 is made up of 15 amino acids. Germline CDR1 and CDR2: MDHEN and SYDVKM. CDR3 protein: CASSTEFKGIYEQYF. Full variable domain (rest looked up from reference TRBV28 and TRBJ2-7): DVKVTQSSRYLVKRTGEKVFLECVQDMDHENMFWYRQDPGLGLRLIYFSYDVKMKEKGDIPEGYSVSREKKERFSLILESASTNQTSMYLCASSTEFKGIYEQYFGPGTRLTVT.